The clone carrying this T cell receptor beta chain occurred many times. What it recognizes is unknown. The sample comes from a study of tumor and adjacent non-tumor tissue in lung cancer. Study-level background: Patients were aged roughly 31 to 76, approximately ten men and about five women, stage I to III. Study-level findings and limits: Top 100 clones took a larger repertoire share in normal lung.

The V end was cut by 1 base, the J end by 2 bases, with 1 base between. The V gene's germline CDR1 is SGHDT and CDR2 YYEEEE. The CDR3 consists of 11 residues. Three rounds of nested PCR, following a modified ARM-PCR protocol, produced the TCRbeta library. TCRdb re-called the multiplex PCR reads through MiXCR, storing one row per CDR3 protein. The sample gives around 120,000 distinct CDR3 sequences, around three fifths of which show up once; roughly 13% is in the top ten. RNA was extracted from bulk tissue without any cell sorting. The chain combines TRBV5-6 with TRBJ2-7, with D hard to call. The sequenced sample consisted of lung tumor tissue. This clonotype was sampled from a man aged 25-40 years with non-small cell lung cancer. The chain's CDR3 is CASSLTYEQYF. DNA for the CDR3: TGTGCCAGCAGCTTGACCTACGAGCAGTACTTC.